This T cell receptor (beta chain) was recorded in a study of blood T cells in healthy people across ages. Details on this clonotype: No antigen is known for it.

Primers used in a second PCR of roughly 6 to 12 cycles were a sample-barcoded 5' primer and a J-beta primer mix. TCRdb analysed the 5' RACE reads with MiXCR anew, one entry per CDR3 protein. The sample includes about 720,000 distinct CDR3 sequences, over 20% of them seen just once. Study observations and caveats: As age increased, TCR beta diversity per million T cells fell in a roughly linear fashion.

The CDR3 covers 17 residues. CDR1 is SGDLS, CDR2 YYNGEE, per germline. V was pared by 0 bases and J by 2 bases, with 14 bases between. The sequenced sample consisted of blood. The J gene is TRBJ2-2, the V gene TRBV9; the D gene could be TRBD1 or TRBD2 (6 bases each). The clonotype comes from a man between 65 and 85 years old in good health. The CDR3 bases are TGTGCCAGCAGCGTAGGTCGGGGGCTCCCTAACACCGGGGAGCTGTTTTTT. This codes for CASSVGRGLPNTGELFF.